The next 19 T cell receptor beta chains were all read from a single sample in a study of CD8 T cells in Susac syndrome (dated by TCRdb to the late 2010s). The method was the immunoSEQ multiplex PCR assay. RNA was extracted using the RNeasy kit, and about 0.45 to 1 ug of the RNA was reverse transcribed with random hexamers. TCRdb applied fastp at Q25 and MiXCR to the public reads, then kept only in-frame beta chains. Here each entry gathers all rows of one CDR3 protein and keeps the most common genes and DNA. Within this sample are 300,000 to 350,000 distinct CDR3 sequences, with about 92% of them counted one time only. Of the sample, 0.065% is held by the ten largest clones. Specimen: CD4+ T cells from PBMCs. The receptors stem from a human donor with multiple sclerosis.

The chain uses TRBV20-1 and TRBJ2-6; D is undetermined. V was shortened by 5 bases and J by 4 bases, with 6 bases between the two germline ends. Germline CDR1 reads DFQATT; CDR2 reads SNEGSKA (reference sequence). The CDR3 length is 12 residues. DNA of the CDR3: TGCAGTGCTGGTCAGGGGGCCAACGTCCTGACTTTC. Translating gives CSAGQGANVLTF.

The rearrangement uses TRBV12-3 or TRBV12-4 and TRBJ2-2; D is unclear. CDR3 length equals 13 residues. V was trimmed by 3 bases and J by 6 bases, leaving 8 bases between them. In DNA, the CDR3 is TGTGCCAGCAGTTTTTCGTCAGCCGGGGAGCTGTTTTTT. Translated: CASSFSSAGELFF.

The V call is TRBV10-3, the J call TRBJ2-3; 13 bases line up with TRBD2. The junction had 7 bases not matched to a gene; V was cut back by 11 bases and J by 2 bases. The CDR3 covers 15 residues. Germline V gene lookup returns CDR1 ENHRY and CDR2 SYGVKD. In DNA form, the CDR3 reads TGTGCCGTGTCGGGACTAGCGGGAAACACAGATACGCAGTATTTT. The encoded protein is CAVSGLAGNTDTQYF.

V usage is TRBV9 and J usage is TRBJ2-7; 9 nucleotides line up with TRBD1. The germline V gene has CDR1 SGDLS and CDR2 YYNGEE. This CDR3 region has 15 residues. V lost 3 bases, J lost 3 bases, and 7 bases stayed unmatched. The CDR3 reads CASSAGTGSNYEQYF. Written as DNA, the CDR3 is TGTGCCAGCAGCGCCGGGACAGGGAGTAACTACGAGCAGTACTTC.

This chain's CDR3 is CAWSERLANQPQHF. DNA of the CDR3: TGTGCCTGGAGTGAGAGGTTAGCAAATCAGCCCCAGCATTTT. The chain has TRBV30 and TRBJ1-5; no reliable D call. Germline loops: CDR1 GTSNPN, CDR2 SVGIG (reference sequence). This CDR3 spans 14 amino acids. Trimming took off 1 base at V and 4 bases at J, with 11 bases between the two ends.

The rearrangement links TRBV12-3 or TRBV12-4 to TRBJ2-6; 8 bases are shared with TRBD2. CDR3 length: 15 residues. The V and J ends lost 5 bases and 1 base, in that order; junction bases with no gene match: 1. The DNA of the CDR3 is TGTGCCAGCAGTGAGCGGGGGTCTGGGGCCAACGTCCTGACTTTC. Its protein product is CASSERGSGANVLTF.

The chain uses TRBV12-5 and TRBJ2-5, with TRBD2 matching 8 bases. Germline CDR1 is LGHNT and CDR2 is FRNRAP. There are 13 residues in the CDR3. The trim removed 6 bases at V and 7 bases at J, leaving 7 bases unmatched. The CDR3 sequence is CASGRTSGGTQYF. CDR3 DNA sequence: TGTGCTAGTGGCCGAACTAGCGGCGGGACCCAGTACTTC.

The chain carries TRBV6-5 and TRBJ1-3; D ambiguous. This CDR3 has 14 residues. Trimming cost V 4 bases and J 4 bases, with 11 bases left between them. Germline CDR1 is MNHEY and CDR2 is SVGAGI. The chain's CDR3 is CASSSPTPGNTIYF. The CDR3 bases are TGTGCCAGCAGTTCCCCGACACCCGGAAACACCATATATTTT.

The V call is TRBV6-2 or TRBV6-3, the J call TRBJ2-7; 14 bases fit TRBD2. Germline-derived CDR1 and CDR2 are MNHEY and SVGEGT. This CDR3 spans 14 amino acids. J was trimmed by 4 bases and V by 7 bases; bases with no gene match: 3. CDR3 DNA: TGTGCCAGCACCGGGACTAGCGGGAGTTACGAGCAGTACTTC. Translating it yields CASTGTSGSYEQYF.

This clonotype has a single count. The chain couples TRBV6-1 to TRBJ1-5, with TRBD1 matching 10 bases. CDR1 is MNHNS and CDR2 is SASEGT in the germline V gene. J gave up 4 bases and V 4 bases, and 10 bases lay outside the gene matches. The CDR3 is made up of 17 amino acids. CDR3 in DNA: TGTGCCAGCAGTGCGACAGGGGGCGCGATACGGAATCAGCCCCAGCATTTT. This sequence encodes CASSATGGAIRNQPQHF.

The chain combines TRBV18 with TRBJ1-2, with 8 bases aligning to TRBD1. The V segment lost 3 bases and the J segment 0 bases; nucleotides outside the gene matches: 6. This CDR3 is built from 16 residues. In germline, CDR1 is KGHSH, CDR2 LQKENI. CDR3 loop: CASSPRTGSPNYGYTF. CDR3 DNA sequence: TGTGCCAGCTCACCCCGGACAGGGTCTCCTAACTATGGCTACACCTTC.

This chain links TRBV6-2 or TRBV6-3 with TRBJ2-5; D ambiguous. V gave up 6 bases and J gave up 7 bases, with 15 bases separating them. Per germline, CDR1 MNHEY and CDR2 SVGEGT. This CDR3 comprises 13 residues. Here the CDR3 reads CASSISDLATQYF. The CDR3, as DNA: TGTGCCAGCAGCATCTCGGATTTAGCGACCCAGTACTTC.

This chain connects TRBV6-5 to TRBJ1-5; D not certain. CDR3 length: 14 residues. V was pared by 6 bases and J by 4 bases, with 13 bases between. CDR1 and CDR2 from the germline V gene are MNHEY and SVGAGI. The CDR3 DNA reads TGTGCCAGCAGCCGAGACAATCGGAATCAGCCCCAGCATTTT. It specifies CASSRDNRNQPQHF.

With regard to this clonotype: Relative to the germline gene, one junction end is altered; a read error may explain this. The rearrangement uses TRBV29-1 and TRBJ2-7; the D gene could be TRBD1 or TRBD2 (6 bases each). CDR3 size: 11 residues. Germline V gene lookup returns CDR1 SQVTM and CDR2 ANQGSEA. The CDR3 loop reads CSVEEGRGLRF. CDR3 DNA: TGCAGCGTTGAAGAAGGCAGGGGACTTCGCTTC.

This clonotype was detected only a few times. CDR3 region: CASKRGTNTGELFF. The CDR3 DNA is TGTGCCAGTAAACGCGGGACGAACACCGGGGAGCTGTTTTTT. The chain employs TRBV19 and TRBJ2-2; possibly TRBD2 for D (6 bases). Trimming shortened V by 7 bases and J by 0 bases, and 9 bases separated the two germline ends. There are 14 residues in the CDR3. The germline CDR1 and CDR2 sequences are LNHDA and SQIVND (reference sequence). Combining the CDR3 with reference TRBV19 and TRBJ2-2 gives the whole variable domain DGGITQSPKYLFRKEGQNVTLSCEQNLNHDAMYWYRQDPGQGLRLIYYSQIVNDFQKGDIAEGYSVSREKKESFPLTVTSAQKNPTAFYLCASKRGTNTGELFFGEGSRLTVL.

This sequence joins TRBV5-1 and TRBJ2-5; 9 bases line up with TRBD2. Germline V gives CDR1 SGHRS, CDR2 YFSETQ. Losses at the gene ends were 4 bases for V and 5 bases for J; bases not matched to a gene: 9. The CDR3 contains 15 residues. The DNA of the CDR3 is TGCGCCAGCAGCACTGTAGCGGGAGTGGTTGAGACCCAGTACTTC. It translates to CASSTVAGVVETQYF.

The rearrangement uses TRBV19 and TRBJ2-5; unclear D gene. CDR1 and CDR2 (germline): LNHDA, SQIVND (reference sequence). This CDR3 is 13 amino acids long. The germline V and J ends were trimmed by 3 bases and 5 bases, with 10 bases remaining between them. The CDR3 DNA sequence: TGTGCCAGTAGTATTACCCCGATGGAGACCCAGTACTTC. It codes for CASSITPMETQYF.

The genes are TRBV30 and TRBJ2-7; D perhaps matches TRBD1 (5 bases). V was clipped by 5 bases and J by 3 bases, with 14 bases between them. The CDR3 loop spans 13 amino acids. Per the germline V gene, CDR1 is GTSNPN and CDR2 is SVGIG (reference sequence). CDR3: CAWARGDSYEQYF. In nucleotides, the CDR3 is TGTGCCTGGGCCCGAGGAGACAGCTACGAGCAGTACTTC.

The chain couples TRBV30 to TRBJ2-7; D may be TRBD1 or TRBD2 (5 bases each). Deletions cut 3 bases from V and 5 bases from J, with 17 bases between. This CDR3 region has 14 residues. The V gene's germline CDR1 is GTSNPN and CDR2 SVGIG (reference sequence). For the CDR3, the DNA is TGTGCCTGGAGCTGGGGCAGGAGGAACGACGAGCAGTACTTC. Translation: CAWSWGRRNDEQYF.